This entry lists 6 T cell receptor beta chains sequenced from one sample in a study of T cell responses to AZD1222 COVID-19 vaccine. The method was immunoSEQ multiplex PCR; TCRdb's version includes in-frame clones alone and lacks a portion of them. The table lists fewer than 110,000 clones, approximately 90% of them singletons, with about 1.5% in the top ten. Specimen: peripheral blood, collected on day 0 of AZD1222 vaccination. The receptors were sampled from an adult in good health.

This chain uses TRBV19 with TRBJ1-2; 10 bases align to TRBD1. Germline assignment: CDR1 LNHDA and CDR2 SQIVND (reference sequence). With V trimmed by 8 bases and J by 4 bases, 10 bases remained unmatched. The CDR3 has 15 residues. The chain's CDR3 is CASWGQGTKGYGYTF. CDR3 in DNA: TGTGCCAGTTGGGGACAGGGGACCAAGGGCTATGGCTACACCTTC.

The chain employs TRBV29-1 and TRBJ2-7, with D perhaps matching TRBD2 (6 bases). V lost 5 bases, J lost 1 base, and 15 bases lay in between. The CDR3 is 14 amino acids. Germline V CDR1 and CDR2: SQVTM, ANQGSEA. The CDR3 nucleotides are TGCAGCGTTCGCGGGACCGAACAATCCTACGAGCAGTACTTC. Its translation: CSVRGTEQSYEQYF.

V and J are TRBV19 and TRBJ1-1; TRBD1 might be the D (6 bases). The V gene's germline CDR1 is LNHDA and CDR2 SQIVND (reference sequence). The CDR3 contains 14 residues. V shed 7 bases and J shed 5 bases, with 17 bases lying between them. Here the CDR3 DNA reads TGTGCCAGTACTTTACAGGGAGAGAGTACTGAAGCTTTCTTT. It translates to CASTLQGESTEAFF. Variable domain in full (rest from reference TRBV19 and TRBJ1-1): DGGITQSPKYLFRKEGQNVTLSCEQNLNHDAMYWYRQDPGQGLRLIYYSQIVNDFQKGDIAEGYSVSREKKESFPLTVTSAQKNPTAFYLCASTLQGESTEAFFGQGTRLTVV.

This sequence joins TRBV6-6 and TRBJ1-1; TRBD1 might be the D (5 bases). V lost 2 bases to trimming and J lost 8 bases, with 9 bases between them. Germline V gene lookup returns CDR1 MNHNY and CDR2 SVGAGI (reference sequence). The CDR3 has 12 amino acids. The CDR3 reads CASSYGGSEAFF. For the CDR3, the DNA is TGTGCCAGCAGTTACGGGGGTTCCGAAGCTTTCTTT.

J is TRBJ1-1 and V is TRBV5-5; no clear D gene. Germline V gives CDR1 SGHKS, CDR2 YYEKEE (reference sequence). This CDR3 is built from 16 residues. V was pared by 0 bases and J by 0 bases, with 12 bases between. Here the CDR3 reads CASSLVARSMNTEAFF. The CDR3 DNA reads TGTGCCAGCAGCTTGGTAGCCAGATCCATGAACACTGAAGCTTTCTTT.

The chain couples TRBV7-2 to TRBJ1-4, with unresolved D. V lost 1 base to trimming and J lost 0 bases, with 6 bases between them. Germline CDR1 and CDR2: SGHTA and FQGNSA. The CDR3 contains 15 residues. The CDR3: CASSLELATNEKLFF. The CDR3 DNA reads TGTGCCAGCAGCTTAGAATTGGCAACTAATGAAAAACTGTTTTTT.